One and the same sample provided the 24 T cell receptor beta chains below, sequenced in a study of T cells expressing NK-cell markers. TCRdb re-called the 5' RACE reads and catalogs CDR3 proteins one per entry, DNA excluded. This specimen shows 150,000 to 200,000 distinct CDR3 sequences; the ten leading clones hold 20%. The sequenced sample was blood T cells: a sorted CD56 or NKG2C T cell subset, CD4+ or CD8+ T cells, or bulk PBMC T cells (not recorded which). These receptors came from a man between 18 and 69 years old in good health.

The chain joins TRBV20-1 to TRBJ2-3; TCRdb selects TRBD2, and the lack of DNA leaves this call unchecked. Germline V gene data show CDR1 as DFQATT and CDR2 as SNEGSKA (reference sequence). This CDR3 is built from 16 residues. The chain's CDR3 is CSARDIGTSDSDTQYF.

The rearrangement links TRBV20-1 to TRBJ2-1; the D call of TRBD1 rests on TCRdb alone, since no DNA is present to check it. The CDR3 runs 13 residues. Germline V gene lookup returns CDR1 DFQATT and CDR2 SNEGSKA (reference sequence). The CDR3 loop is CSARVGTGPEQFF.

This chain uses TRBV25-1 with TRBJ2-7; TCRdb indicates TRBD2, and absent DNA this call remains unverified. The CDR3 runs 14 residues. The V gene's germline CDR1 is MGHDK and CDR2 SYGVNS. The CDR3 loop reads CASSEPWDYGEQYF.

The rearrangement uses TRBV7-2 and TRBJ2-3; TCRdb picks TRBD1, but there is no DNA to check that call. The CDR3 extends over 16 amino acids. Looked up from germline, CDR1 is SGHTA and CDR2 is FQGNSA. The CDR3 reads CASSLAPGTNTDTQYF.

The V call is TRBV6-1, the J call TRBJ2-5; TCRdb proposes TRBD1, but this gene call is untestable without DNA. Looked up from germline, CDR1 is MNHNS and CDR2 is SASEGT. The length of the CDR3 is 14 residues. The chain's CDR3 is CASGPGWGQETQYF.

The chain joins TRBV12-3 or TRBV12-4 to TRBJ2-5. The CDR3 length is 14 residues. The CDR3 here is CASSLIGRQETQYF.

The chain uses TRBV21-1 and TRBJ1-2; TCRdb calls TRBD1, which cannot be checked without DNA. TRBV21-1 is recorded as a pseudogene. This CDR3 is 15 amino acids long. CDR3: CASSCKTGNFCGYTF.

The V and J genes are TRBV18 and TRBJ2-4; without DNA, the TCRdb call of TRBD1 cannot be checked. The CDR3 consists of 15 residues. Germline lookup yields CDR1 KGHSH and CDR2 LQKENI. The CDR3 reads CASSQSGQGGNIQYF.

This chain links TRBV6-1 with TRBJ2-1; TCRdb indicates TRBD2, and absent DNA this call remains unverified. Germline-derived CDR1 and CDR2 are MNHNS and SASEGT. The CDR3 has 16 residues. CDR3 sequence: CASSEFFSGGRNEQFF.

The chain links TRBV27 to TRBJ1-1. The CDR3 sequence is 13 residues long. In germline, CDR1 is MNHEY, CDR2 SMNVEV (reference sequence). The CDR3 is CASSLYRNTEAFF.

This chain links TRBV6-2 or TRBV6-3 with TRBJ2-7. CDR1 MNHEY and CDR2 SVGEGT come from the germline V gene. There are 15 residues in the CDR3. The CDR3 loop reads CASSYVYPSSYEQYF.

This rearrangement joins TRBV5-1 to TRBJ2-3; TCRdb designates TRBD2, a call that cannot be tested without DNA. The CDR3 has 15 residues. Germline assignment: CDR1 SGHRS and CDR2 YFSETQ. The CDR3 spells CASSAEGASTDTQYF.

V gene TRBV12-3 or TRBV12-4 combines with J gene TRBJ2-6; TCRdb proposes TRBD1, but this gene call is untestable without DNA. There are 18 residues in the CDR3. This CDR3 reads CASRQGVRTGPGANVLTF.

This rearrangement joins TRBV20-1 to TRBJ2-7; the TRBD1 assignment by TCRdb is unverifiable without DNA. CDR1 is DFQATT and CDR2 is SNEGSKA in the germline V gene (reference sequence). The CDR3 length is 14 residues. The CDR3 reads CSASETGQPYEQYF.

The V call is TRBV6-1, the J call TRBJ1-3; TCRdb indicates TRBD1, and absent DNA this call remains unverified. There are 14 residues in the CDR3. Looked up from germline, CDR1 is MNHNS and CDR2 is SASEGT. The CDR3 here is CASSDGTELNTIYF.

This chain connects TRBV28 to TRBJ2-3; the TCRdb call, TRBD1, lacks DNA for checking. The CDR3 is 16 amino acids. Looked up from germline, CDR1 is MDHEN and CDR2 is SYDVKM. The CDR3 spells CASSLPSRGRTDTQYF.

V usage is TRBV27 and J usage is TRBJ2-3. The CDR3 is 13 residues long. Looked up from germline, CDR1 is MNHEY and CDR2 is SMNVEV (reference sequence). CDR3 amino acids: CASSLGRTDTQYF.

V and J are TRBV3-1 and TRBJ2-7. This CDR3 has 16 amino acids. Germline V CDR1 and CDR2: LGHDT, YNNKEL (reference sequence). The chain's CDR3 is CASSQDQTDGSVEQYF.

V usage is TRBV15 and J usage is TRBJ1-4. CDR1 is LNHNV and CDR2 is YYDKDF in the germline V gene (reference sequence). This CDR3 spans 12 amino acids. The CDR3 is CATSSDRRGLFF.

The V gene is TRBV7-3, the J gene TRBJ2-5. The CDR3 contains 15 residues. Germline assignment: CDR1 SGHTA and CDR2 FQGTGA. This CDR3 reads CASSLTGNPQETQYF.

The chain carries TRBV13 and TRBJ2-2; TCRdb selects TRBD1, and the lack of DNA leaves this call unchecked. The CDR3 covers 15 residues. In germline, CDR1 is PRHDT, CDR2 FYEKMQ (reference sequence). CDR3 residues: CASSFGVGGSGELFF. Drawing the rest from reference TRBV13 and TRBJ2-2, the complete variable domain is AAGVIQSPRHLIKEKRETATLKCYPIPRHDTVYWYQQGPGQDPQFLISFYEKMQSDKGSIPDRFSAQQFSDYHSELNMSSLELGDSALYFCASSFGVGGSGELFFGEGSRLTVL.

The CDR3 protein is CAASRAGFTEKLFF. This chain connects TRBV2 to TRBJ1-4; without DNA, the TCRdb call of TRBD1 cannot be checked. Germline V gene lookup returns CDR1 SNHLY and CDR2 FYNNEI. There are 14 residues in the CDR3.

This chain joins TRBV9 and TRBJ2-7; TCRdb gives TRBD1 as the D gene, but with no DNA this cannot be confirmed. Germline V gives CDR1 SGDLS, CDR2 YYNGEE. The CDR3 runs to 15 residues. CDR3 sequence reads: CASSVGSGGLYEQYF. Supplemented by reference TRBV9 and TRBJ2-7, the full variable domain reads DSGVTQTPKHLITATGQRVTLRCSPRSGDLSVYWYQQSLDQGLQFLIQYYNGEERAKGNILERFSAQQFPDLHSELNLSSLELGDSALYFCASSVGSGGLYEQYFGPGTRLTVT.

V and J are TRBV7-9 and TRBJ1-4; TCRdb outputs TRBD1, but without DNA this stays unchecked. The CDR3 covers 14 residues. Germline CDR1 is SEHNR and CDR2 is FQNEAQ (reference sequence). This CDR3 reads CASSYGTADEKLFF.